A single sample is the source of the 15 T cell receptor beta chains below, sequenced in a study of shared clonotypes between healthy human individuals. Naive-designated CD8 cells lacked CD45RO, were positively enriched for CCR7, and omitted terminally differentiated effector memory CD45RA+ cells. Clones were sequenced by immunoSEQ multiplex PCR, and TCRdb holds only the in-frame ones, with some missing. This table holds about 2.2 million clones, approximately 94% found once. What was sequenced was naive CD8+ T cells from PBMCs. These receptors were obtained from a man between 18 and 35 years old in good health. Some clones in this sample may be carry-over from other donors' samples.

About this clone itself: Other DNA sequences of this sample code for an identical CDR3. The rearrangement links TRBV27 to TRBJ1-2; no clear D gene. Germline lookup yields CDR1 MNHEY and CDR2 SMNVEV (reference sequence). The ends were cut back, 2 bases at V and 4 bases at J, with 8 bases in the middle. The CDR3 covers 13 residues. CDR3 amino acids: CASSLGRSYGYTF. The CDR3 DNA follows: TGTGCCAGCAGTTTAGGCAGGAGCTATGGCTACACCTTC.

V gene TRBV11-2 combines with J gene TRBJ1-1, with a tentative D call TRBD1 (5 bases). Germline V gene sequence: CDR1 SGHAT, CDR2 FQNNGV. CDR3 size: 14 residues. V dropped 3 bases and J dropped 1 base, with 9 bases sitting between them. The CDR3 region is CASSLGLTNTEAFF. CDR3 DNA: TGTGCCAGCAGCTTGGGACTTACGAACACTGAAGCTTTCTTT.

The sample holds a few counts of this clone. V and J are TRBV10-3 and TRBJ1-1; D not resolved. Trimming shortened V by 4 bases and J by 2 bases, and 5 bases separated the two germline ends. This CDR3 has 12 residues. Germline V gene sequence: CDR1 ENHRY, CDR2 SYGVKD. CDR3 region: CAISASNTEAFF. For the CDR3, the DNA is TGTGCCATCAGTGCGTCAAACACTGAAGCTTTCTTT.

The chain employs TRBV7-9 and TRBJ2-5, with a tentative D call TRBD1 (6 bases). Germline CDR1 and CDR2: SEHNR and FQNEAQ (reference sequence). The CDR3 contains 12 residues. V was pared by 1 base and J by 14 bases, with 14 bases between. As DNA, the CDR3 is TGTGCCAGCAGCTTAGGGGACACACAGAATTACTTC. Its protein is CASSLGDTQNYF.

The chain carries TRBV2 and TRBJ1-4, with TRBD1 matching 8 bases. Trimming took 7 bases from V and 6 from J; bases not matched to a gene: 10. This CDR3 has 15 amino acids. CDR1 and CDR2 (germline): SNHLY, FYNNEI. The CDR3 coding sequence is TGTGCCAGCAACGACCCCAGGGGGCTCGATGAAAAACTGTTTTTT. Protein sequence: CASNDPRGLDEKLFF.

The V gene is TRBV7-7, the J gene TRBJ1-2; D ambiguous. This CDR3 has 14 amino acids. Germline-derived CDR1 and CDR2 are SSHAT and FNYEAQ (reference sequence). The V and J ends lost 3 bases and 2 bases respectively, with 10 bases between them. In DNA form, the CDR3 reads TGTGCCAGCAGCTTCGGTATGGGCAACTATGGCTACACCTTC. This translates into CASSFGMGNYGYTF.

In regard to this clone: At the DNA level, this CDR3 is encoded by other sequences in the same sample as well. This chain uses TRBV4-1 with TRBJ1-1; a possible D gene is TRBD1 (6 bases). The CDR3 runs 13 residues. Trimming stripped 4 bases from V and 1 base from J, with 7 bases between. CDR1 is MGHRA, CDR2 YSYEKL, per germline. CDR3 loop: CASSLRGNTEAFF. The CDR3 DNA reads as TGCGCCAGCAGCCTCAGGGGGAACACTGAAGCTTTCTTT.

V is TRBV11-2 and J is TRBJ2-1; D is uncertain. The germline CDR1 and CDR2 sequences are SGHAT and FQNNGV. The V end lost 5 bases, the J end lost 0 bases, and 8 bases lay between the germline ends. There are 14 residues in the CDR3. CDR3 protein: CASSRTTSYNEQFF. The CDR3 coding sequence is TGTGCCAGCAGCAGGACGACCTCCTACAATGAGCAGTTCTTC.

The chain uses TRBV28 and TRBJ2-1; maybe TRBD2 (6 bases). The CDR3 contains 19 residues. Trimming removed 1 base from V and 0 bases from J, with 19 bases in between. CDR1 is MDHEN and CDR2 is SYDVKM in the germline V gene. Written as DNA, the CDR3 is TGTGCCAGCAGTTTATCCACCGGCAGCGGGCTGAGCTCCTACAATGAGCAGTTCTTC. Translating it yields CASSLSTGSGLSSYNEQFF.

J is TRBJ2-7 and V is TRBV29-1; no firm D call. CDR1 and CDR2 from the germline V gene are SQVTM and ANQGSEA. The V and J ends lost 6 bases and 5 bases respectively, with 26 bases between them. This CDR3 contains 16 residues. Written as DNA, the CDR3 is TGCAGCGTGGTAGGTGGAGAACTATCCCTCGGGCACGAGCAGTACTTC. It translates to CSVVGGELSLGHEQYF.

For this clone: This specimen includes other DNA sequences encoding the same CDR3. V and J are TRBV2 and TRBJ2-7; the D is unclear. The CDR3 is 13 amino acids. CDR1 SNHLY and CDR2 FYNNEI come from the germline V gene. The germline V and J ends were trimmed by 1 base and 3 bases, with 7 bases remaining between them. CDR3 sequence reads: CASSEGHSYEQYF. CDR3 sequence (DNA): TGTGCCAGCAGTGAAGGGCACAGCTACGAGCAGTACTTC.

This chain links TRBV27 with TRBJ1-1, with 7 bases that match TRBD1. The J segment lost 1 base and the V segment lost 2 bases, leaving 4 bases of the junction unmatched. The V gene's germline CDR1 is MNHEY and CDR2 SMNVEV (reference sequence). This CDR3 is 15 amino acids long. CDR3 residues: CASSLLGTENTEAFF. The CDR3 coding sequence is TGTGCCAGCAGTTTACTCGGGACAGAGAACACTGAAGCTTTCTTT.

The chain carries TRBV27 and TRBJ2-1; 7 nucleotides line up with TRBD2. The length of the CDR3 is 14 residues. Per the germline V gene, CDR1 is MNHEY and CDR2 is SMNVEV (reference sequence). Unmatched junction bases numbered 7, after V lost 3 bases and J lost 8 bases. The CDR3 reads CASSFRGSMDEQFF. The CDR3 DNA reads TGTGCCAGCAGTTTCCGCGGGAGTATGGATGAGCAGTTCTTC.

V is TRBV4-3 and J is TRBJ1-4, with a tentative D call TRBD1 (6 bases). CDR1 and CDR2 from the germline V gene are LGHNA and YSLEER. Between the trimmed V and J ends, which lost 2 bases and 6 bases, there was a span of 10 bases. The CDR3 length is 14 residues. The CDR3 here is CASSQPGQYEKLFF. The CDR3 nucleotides are TGCGCCAGCAGCCAACCGGGACAATATGAAAAACTGTTTTTT.

This clone has only a few counts. CDR3 coding DNA: TGTGCCAGTAACCCCGGGGCTGATGGCTACACCTTC. The encoded protein is CASNPGADGYTF. The chain links TRBV19 to TRBJ1-2; perhaps TRBD1 as D (5 bases). CDR3 length: 12 residues. Germline loops: CDR1 LNHDA, CDR2 SQIVND (reference sequence). Deletions cut 7 bases from V and 6 bases from J, with 12 bases between.